Presented here are 22 T cell receptor beta chains from one specimen sequenced in a study of blood T cell repertoires in COVID-19. The data were produced by immunoSEQ multiplex PCR, yet TCRdb's version contains in-frame clones alone and is incomplete. The data hold approximately 52,000 clones, with about 85% observed a single time. Source material: peripheral blood. The origin of the receptors is a human donor in a cohort sampled during active COVID-19.

V gene TRBV9 combines with J gene TRBJ2-1; TRBD2 might be the D (5 bases). The V and J ends lost 0 bases and 9 bases respectively, with 10 bases between them. The CDR3 consists of 13 residues. Germline V gene sequence: CDR1 SGDLS, CDR2 YYNGEE. The CDR3 loop reads CASSVETGGEQFF. In nucleotides, the CDR3 is TGTGCCAGCAGCGTAGAAACCGGAGGTGAGCAGTTCTTC.

The chain recombines TRBV5-4 with TRBJ1-4; TRBD1 agrees at 7 bases. The CDR3 spans 16 residues. With V trimmed by 2 bases and J by 0 bases, 4 bases remained unmatched. Per germline, CDR1 SGHNT and CDR2 YYREEE (reference sequence). The CDR3 bases are TGTGCCAGCAGCTTAGGGGGCACCTCAACTAATGAAAAACTGTTTTTT. Translation gives CASSLGGTSTNEKLFF.

CDR3 region: CASSIDNVGLAGQRLSEQFF. DNA for the CDR3: TGTGCCAGTAGTATAGATAATGTGGGACTAGCGGGCCAACGCTTGAGTGAGCAGTTCTTC. J is TRBJ2-1 and V is TRBV19; 12 positions match TRBD2. The CDR3 runs 20 residues. Germline lookup yields CDR1 LNHDA and CDR2 SQIVND (reference sequence). Trimming removed 0 bases from V and 9 bases from J; junction bases left unmatched: 18.

This clone was picked up a small number of times. The V and J genes are TRBV6-6 and TRBJ2-7, with 13 bases aligning to TRBD2. The CDR3 is 14 residues long. Germline-derived CDR1 and CDR2 are MNHNY and SVGAGI (reference sequence). The V and J ends lost 8 bases and 5 bases, in that order; junction bases with no gene match: 6. The CDR3 loop is CASRGLAGVDEQYF. The DNA of the CDR3 is TGTGCCAGCCGCGGACTAGCGGGAGTCGACGAGCAGTACTTC.

The genes are TRBV6-2 or TRBV6-3 and TRBJ2-4, with 9 bases that match TRBD2. The CDR3 extends over 16 amino acids. Unmatched junction bases numbered 5, after V lost 4 bases and J lost 1 base. CDR1 is MNHEY, CDR2 SVGEGT, per germline. As DNA, the CDR3 is TGTGCCAGCAGTTCGTGGACTAGCGAGGCCAAAAACATTCAGTACTTC. Translation gives CASSSWTSEAKNIQYF.

The chain links TRBV27 to TRBJ2-6; possibly TRBD2 for D (6 bases). CDR1 MNHEY and CDR2 SMNVEV come from the germline V gene (reference sequence). This CDR3 has 17 amino acids. The V end was cut by 10 bases, the J end by 2 bases, with 21 bases between. The CDR3 here is CATSPVSRGPGANVLTF. CDR3 DNA sequence: TGTGCCACCTCCCCGGTGTCGCGGGGACCTGGGGCCAACGTCCTGACTTTC.

The V call is TRBV2, the J call TRBJ1-5; 8 bases line up with TRBD1. V was clipped by 6 bases and J by 6 bases; unmatched bases: 4. The CDR3 runs to 13 residues. Germline CDR1 and CDR2: SNHLY and FYNNEI. Here the CDR3 reads CASSQGAGQPQHF. The CDR3 DNA reads as TGTGCCAGCAGCCAGGGGGCTGGTCAGCCCCAGCATTTT.

This clone was counted once. The rearrangement links TRBV30 to TRBJ2-5; 7 nucleotides align to TRBD1. Per the germline V gene, CDR1 is GTSNPN and CDR2 is SVGIG (reference sequence). J was trimmed by 4 bases and V by 1 base; bases with no gene match: 0. The CDR3 is made up of 12 amino acids. The CDR3 DNA reads TGTGCCTGGAGTGCAGGGGGAGAGACCCAGTACTTC. Amino acid sequence: CAWSAGGETQYF.

The chain is built from TRBV18 and TRBJ1-5; a weak D match, TRBD1 (5 bases). Germline V gene lookup returns CDR1 KGHSH and CDR2 LQKENI. This CDR3 region has 15 residues. Trimming cost V 3 bases and J 7 bases, with 16 bases left between them. CDR3 nucleotides: TGTGCCAGCTCACCCGGCCAGGGACTTGGACAGCCCCAGCATTTT. Amino acid sequence: CASSPGQGLGQPQHF.

In this sample, this clone turned up once. The CDR3 sequence: CASSRGGQGATGELFF. The CDR3 DNA reads as TGTGCCAGCAGCCGAGGCGGACAGGGGGCCACCGGGGAGCTGTTTTTT. The chain joins TRBV5-4 to TRBJ2-2, with 11 bases aligning to TRBD1. This CDR3 spans 16 amino acids. Per the germline V gene, CDR1 is SGHNT and CDR2 is YYREEE (reference sequence). With 4 bases clipped from V and 4 bases from J, the junction kept 6 bases outside the gene matches. The full variable domain, in which reference TRBV5-4 and TRBJ2-2 provide the parts outside the CDR3, is ETGVTQSPTHLIKTRGQQVTLRCSSQSGHNTVSWYQQALGQGPQFIFQYYREEENGRGNFPPRFSGLQFPNYSSELNVNALELDDSALYLCASSRGGQGATGELFFGEGSRLTVL.

This chain links TRBV7-9 with TRBJ2-7; 12 bases are a match to TRBD2. The J segment lost 4 bases and the V segment lost 5 bases, leaving 3 bases of the junction unmatched. Germline-derived CDR1 and CDR2 are SEHNR and FQNEAQ (reference sequence). CDR3 length equals 14 residues. The CDR3: CASSPTSGSYEQYF. The CDR3 nucleotides read TGTGCCAGCAGCCCGACTAGCGGGAGTTACGAGCAGTACTTC.

The CDR3 bases are TGTGCCAGCAGCGCTAGGGGCGTACGCACCGGGGAGCTGTTTTTT. Its translation is CASSARGVRTGELFF. This chain joins TRBV9 and TRBJ2-2; TRBD1 might be the D (5 bases). CDR1 and CDR2 (germline): SGDLS, YYNGEE. The CDR3 is 15 residues long. V was clipped by 3 bases and J by 4 bases, with 13 bases between them.

The chain couples TRBV3-1 (or the pseudogene TRBV3-2) to TRBJ2-5; the match to TRBD2 covers 8 bases. Germline assignment: CDR1 LGHDT and CDR2 YNNKEL (reference sequence). With 1 base clipped from V and 4 bases from J, the junction kept 11 bases outside the gene matches. The CDR3 spans 17 residues. In nucleotides, the CDR3 is TGTGCCAGCAGCCAAGCGCCGCTTCGGGGGGGCGGAGAGACCCAGTACTTC. Its protein is CASSQAPLRGGGETQYF.

The chain recombines TRBV4-3 with TRBJ2-3, with D maybe TRBD2 (7 bases). The CDR3 has 16 residues. The germline V gene has CDR1 LGHNA and CDR2 YSLEER. V dropped 0 bases and J dropped 2 bases, with 12 bases sitting between them. The CDR3 here is CASSQDLGGATDTQYF. CDR3 DNA: TGCGCCAGCAGCCAAGATCTGGGGGGGGCCACAGATACGCAGTATTTT.

This chain uses TRBV2 with TRBJ2-5; the D gene is possibly TRBD1 (6 bases). V lost 7 bases to trimming and J lost 9 bases, with 18 bases between them. In germline, CDR1 is SNHLY, CDR2 FYNNEI. The CDR3 extends over 13 amino acids. The chain's CDR3 is CASNRQVESAQYF. Here the CDR3 DNA reads TGTGCCAGCAACCGACAGGTGGAGAGCGCCCAGTACTTC.

The V and J genes are TRBV3-1 (or the pseudogene TRBV3-2) and TRBJ1-5; possibly TRBD1 for D (6 bases). Germline lookup yields CDR1 LGHDT and CDR2 YNNKEL (reference sequence). Trimming removed 3 bases from V and 4 bases from J, with 16 bases in between. The CDR3 has 16 residues. CDR3 nucleotides: TGTGCCAGCAGCCATCGGGGGGGCGGACTGAATCAGCCCCAGCATTTT. Translation gives CASSHRGGGLNQPQHF.

This chain links TRBV5-6 with TRBJ1-6, with a possible D match to TRBD1 (5 bases). Trimming shortened V by 2 bases and J by 6 bases, and 12 bases separated the two germline ends. The CDR3 is made up of 15 amino acids. In germline, CDR1 is SGHDT, CDR2 YYEEEE. The CDR3 loop reads CASSFLNRPNSPLHF. CDR3 coding DNA: TGTGCCAGCAGCTTCCTGAACAGGCCTAATTCACCCCTCCACTTT.

The rearrangement joins TRBV25-1 to TRBJ2-1; TRBD2 might be the D (6 bases). CDR3 size: 15 residues. Per the germline V gene, CDR1 is MGHDK and CDR2 is SYGVNS. V was clipped by 3 bases and J by 6 bases, with 15 bases between them. The CDR3 is CASSDSGGPFNEQFF. CDR3 sequence (DNA): TGTGCCAGCAGTGACAGCGGAGGGCCCTTCAATGAGCAGTTCTTC.

In DNA, the CDR3 is TGTGCCAGCAGCTCGGACGGGACTAGCGCATTCAATGAGCAGTTCTTC. Protein product: CASSSDGTSAFNEQFF. The chain combines TRBV5-4 with TRBJ2-1; 10 nucleotides align to TRBD2. This CDR3 contains 16 residues. CDR1 SGHNT and CDR2 YYREEE come from the germline V gene (reference sequence). V lost 3 bases, J lost 6 bases, and 9 bases stayed unmatched.

J is TRBJ1-1 and V is TRBV4-1; a possible D gene is TRBD1 (6 bases). V lost 0 bases and J 8 bases, leaving 13 bases between the germline ends. The CDR3 runs to 14 residues. The V gene's germline CDR1 is MGHRA and CDR2 YSYEKL. The CDR3 bases are TGCGCCAGCAGCCAAGAGGCGCAGGGGATCGAAGCTTTCTTT. Its translation is CASSQEAQGIEAFF.

This sequence joins TRBV27 and TRBJ1-5; D gene uncertain. Trimming pared 4 bases from V and 2 bases from J, leaving 9 bases between. Germline V gives CDR1 MNHEY, CDR2 SMNVEV (reference sequence). The CDR3 totals 14 residues. The CDR3: CASSSGRGNQPQHF. The CDR3 nucleotides are TGTGCCAGCAGTTCCGGGAGAGGCAATCAGCCCCAGCATTTT.

CDR3 sequence: CASSAPPGNGLEAFF. CDR3 nucleotides: TGTGCCAGCAGCGCCCCACCGGGGAATGGGCTTGAAGCTTTCTTT. J is TRBJ1-1 and V is TRBV7-2, with D unclear. Trimming left V 5 bases short and J 7 bases short, with 20 bases between. Germline CDR1 and CDR2: SGHTA and FQGNSA. The CDR3 length is 15 residues.